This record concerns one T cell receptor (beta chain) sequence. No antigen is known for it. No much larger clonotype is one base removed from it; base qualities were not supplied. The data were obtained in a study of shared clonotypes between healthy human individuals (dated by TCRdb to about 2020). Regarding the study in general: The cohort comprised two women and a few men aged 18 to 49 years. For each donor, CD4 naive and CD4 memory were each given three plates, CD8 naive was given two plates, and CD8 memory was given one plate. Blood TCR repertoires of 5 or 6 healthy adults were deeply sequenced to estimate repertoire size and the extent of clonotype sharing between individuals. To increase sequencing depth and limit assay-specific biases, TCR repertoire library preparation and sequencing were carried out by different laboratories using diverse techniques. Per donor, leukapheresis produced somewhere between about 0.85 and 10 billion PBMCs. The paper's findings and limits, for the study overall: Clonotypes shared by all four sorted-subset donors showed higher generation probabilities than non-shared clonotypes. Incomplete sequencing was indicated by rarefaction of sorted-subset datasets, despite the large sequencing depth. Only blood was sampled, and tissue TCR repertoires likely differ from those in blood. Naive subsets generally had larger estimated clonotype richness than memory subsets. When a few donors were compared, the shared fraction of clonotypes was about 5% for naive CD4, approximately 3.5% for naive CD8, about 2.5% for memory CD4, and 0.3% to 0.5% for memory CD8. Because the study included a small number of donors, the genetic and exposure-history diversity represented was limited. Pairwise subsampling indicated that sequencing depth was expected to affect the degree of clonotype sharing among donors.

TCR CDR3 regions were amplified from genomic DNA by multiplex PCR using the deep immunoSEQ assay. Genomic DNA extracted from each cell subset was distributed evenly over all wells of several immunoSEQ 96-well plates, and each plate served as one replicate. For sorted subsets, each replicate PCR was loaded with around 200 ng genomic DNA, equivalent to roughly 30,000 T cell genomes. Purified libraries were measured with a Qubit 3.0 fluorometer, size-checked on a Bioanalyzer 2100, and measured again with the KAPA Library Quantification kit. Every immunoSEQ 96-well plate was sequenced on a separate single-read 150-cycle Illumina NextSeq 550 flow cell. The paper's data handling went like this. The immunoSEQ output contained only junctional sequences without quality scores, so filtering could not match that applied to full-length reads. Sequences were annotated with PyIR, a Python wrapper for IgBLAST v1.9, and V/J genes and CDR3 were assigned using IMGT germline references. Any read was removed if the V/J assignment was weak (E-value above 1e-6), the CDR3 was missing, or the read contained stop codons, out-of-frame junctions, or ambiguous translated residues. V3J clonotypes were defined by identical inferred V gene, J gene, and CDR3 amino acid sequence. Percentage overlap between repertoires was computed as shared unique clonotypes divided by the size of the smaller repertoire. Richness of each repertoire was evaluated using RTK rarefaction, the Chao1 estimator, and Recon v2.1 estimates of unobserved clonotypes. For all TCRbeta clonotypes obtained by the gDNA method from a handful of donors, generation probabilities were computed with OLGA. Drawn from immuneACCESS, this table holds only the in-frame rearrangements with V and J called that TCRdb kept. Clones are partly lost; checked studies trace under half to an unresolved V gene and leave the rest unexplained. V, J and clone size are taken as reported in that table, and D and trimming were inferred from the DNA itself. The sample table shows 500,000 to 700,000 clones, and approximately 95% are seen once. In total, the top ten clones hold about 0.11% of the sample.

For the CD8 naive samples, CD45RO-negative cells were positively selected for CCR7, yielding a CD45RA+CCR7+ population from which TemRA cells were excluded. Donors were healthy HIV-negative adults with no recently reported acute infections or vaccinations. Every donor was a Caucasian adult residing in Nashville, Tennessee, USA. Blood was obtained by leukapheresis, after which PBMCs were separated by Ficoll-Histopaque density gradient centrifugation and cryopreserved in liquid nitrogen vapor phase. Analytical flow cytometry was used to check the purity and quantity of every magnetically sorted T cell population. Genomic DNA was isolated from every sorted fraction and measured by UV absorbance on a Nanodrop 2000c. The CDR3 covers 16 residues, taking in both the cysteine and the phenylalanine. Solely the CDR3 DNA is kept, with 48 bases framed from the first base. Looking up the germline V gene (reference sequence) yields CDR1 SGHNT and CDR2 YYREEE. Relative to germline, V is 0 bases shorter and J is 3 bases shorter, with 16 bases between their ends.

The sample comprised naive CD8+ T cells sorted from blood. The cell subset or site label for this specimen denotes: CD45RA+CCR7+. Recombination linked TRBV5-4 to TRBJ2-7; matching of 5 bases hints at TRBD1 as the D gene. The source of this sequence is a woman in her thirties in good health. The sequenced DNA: TGTGCCAGCAGCTTGGGTACGAGGACAAACTACTACGAGCAGTACTTC. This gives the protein CASSLGTRTNYYEQYF.